A single sample is the source of the 25 T cell receptor beta chains below, sequenced in a study of shared clonotypes between healthy human individuals. Generated by immunoSEQ multiplex PCR, the TCRdb table keeps only in-frame clones and is missing some. Among approximately 1.9 million clones, 85% to 95% were seen once, and the ten largest hold more than 1.5%. Naive CD8 cells lacked CD45RO, underwent positive selection for CCR7 and left out terminally differentiated effector memory CD45RA+ cells. Sequenced input: naive CD8+ T cells from PBMCs. The receptors come from a man younger than 35 in good health. Some clones in this sample may be carry-over from other donors' samples.

This chain uses TRBV19 with TRBJ2-1; 13 bases match TRBD2. Germline CDR1 and CDR2: LNHDA and SQIVND (reference sequence). V lost 8 bases to trimming and J lost 2 bases; unmatched junction nucleotides: 15. The length of the CDR3 is 19 residues. CDR3 protein: CASATGTSGIFGPYNEQFF. CDR3 DNA sequence: TGTGCCAGTGCTACCGGGACTAGCGGGATTTTCGGGCCCTACAATGAGCAGTTCTTC.

CDR3 bases: TGTGCCAGCAGCTTATCTCTTTTGGGGGGCAGCAATCAGCCCCAGCATTTT. Amino acid sequence: CASSLSLLGGSNQPQHF. This rearrangement joins TRBV11-2 to TRBJ1-5; TRBD1 might be the D (6 bases). CDR3 length equals 17 residues. The ends were cut back, 2 bases at V and 1 base at J, with 15 bases in the middle. Germline CDR1 reads SGHAT; CDR2 reads FQNNGV.

This clone was counted only a few times. In the same sample, other DNA sequences code for this CDR3. The chain is built from TRBV7-9 and TRBJ2-7, with D tentatively TRBD1 or TRBD2 (5 bases each). Germline assignment: CDR1 SEHNR and CDR2 FQNEAQ (reference sequence). The V end was cut by 4 bases, the J end by 1 base, with 11 bases between. The CDR3 extends over 14 amino acids. CDR3 sequence: CASSSGRSSYEQYF. In DNA, the CDR3 is TGTGCCAGCAGCTCGGGACGTTCGTCCTACGAGCAGTACTTC.

The sample holds one count of this clone. V is TRBV6-5 and J is TRBJ1-3; 8 bases agree with TRBD1. The V and J ends lost 5 bases and 3 bases, in that order; junction bases with no gene match: 6. This CDR3 region has 15 residues. Germline V gene sequence: CDR1 MNHEY, CDR2 SVGAGI. CDR3 sequence (DNA): TGTGCCAGCAGTCCCTCGGGGACAGGTGGAAACACCATATATTTT. As protein: CASSPSGTGGNTIYF.

This sequence joins TRBV6-4 and TRBJ2-7; D might be TRBD2 (5 bases). The germline V and J ends were trimmed by 7 bases and 0 bases, with 19 bases remaining between them. The CDR3 is 16 residues long. Germline-derived CDR1 and CDR2 are MRHNA and SNTAGT. CDR3 nucleotide sequence: TGTGCCAGCACTATGACTCGATGGGAGAGCTCCTACGAGCAGTACTTC. Its translation: CASTMTRWESSYEQYF.

The sample holds one count of this clone. The V call is TRBV7-2, the J call TRBJ2-1; 7 bases agree with TRBD1. Germline CDR1 reads SGHTA; CDR2 reads FQGNSA. Unmatched junction bases numbered 11, after V lost 5 bases and J lost 7 bases. The CDR3 is 15 residues long. Written as DNA, the CDR3 is TGTGCCAGCAGCCCTAGGGACAGACCCAAGAATGAGCAGTTCTTC. Encoded protein: CASSPRDRPKNEQFF. The entire variable domain, with the rest obtained from reference TRBV7-2 and TRBJ2-1, is as follows: GAGVSQSPSNKVTEKGKDVELRCDPISGHTALYWYRQSLGQGLEFLIYFQGNSAPDKSGLPSDRFSAERTGGSVSTLTIQRTQQEDSAVYLCASSPRDRPKNEQFFGPGTRLTVL.

In this sample, this clone turned up a few times. CDR3 loop: CATSAVVNEKLFF. The CDR3 DNA reads as TGTGCCACCAGCGCAGTGGTTAATGAAAAACTGTTTTTT. The chain couples TRBV15 to TRBJ1-4; no definite D call. The germline CDR1 and CDR2 sequences are LNHNV and YYDKDF (reference sequence). This CDR3 has 13 amino acids. Trimming stripped 5 bases from V and 4 bases from J, with 8 bases between.

The chain couples TRBV5-6 to TRBJ2-7, with 7 bases lining up with TRBD2. From germline, CDR1 is SGHDT and CDR2 YYEEEE. CDR3 length: 16 residues. Losses at the gene ends were 2 bases for V and 5 bases for J; bases not matched to a gene: 13. The CDR3 sequence is CASSFSLTGGFHEQYF. The CDR3 coding sequence is TGTGCCAGCAGCTTCTCTCTTACGGGAGGATTCCACGAGCAGTACTTC.

With respect to this clone: The identical CDR3 is also encoded by other nucleotide sequences in the sample. The chain has TRBV7-9 and TRBJ2-7; tentatively, D is TRBD1 (8 bases). Germline CDR1 reads SEHNR; CDR2 reads FQNEAQ (reference sequence). The CDR3 extends over 15 amino acids. Trimming removed 5 bases from V and 2 bases from J, with 16 bases in between. The CDR3 nucleotides read TGTGCCAGCAGCCCCCGACAGGGGAGGGCCTACGAGCAGTACTTC. Encoded protein: CASSPRQGRAYEQYF.

V gene TRBV2 combines with J gene TRBJ1-4; 7 bases line up with TRBD1. This CDR3 comprises 14 residues. The germline CDR1 and CDR2 sequences are SNHLY and FYNNEI. With V trimmed by 4 bases and J by 7 bases, 6 bases remained unmatched. The CDR3 loop is CASSVRRGLEKLFF. In nucleotides, the CDR3 is TGTGCCAGCAGTGTGCGGAGGGGGCTTGAAAAACTGTTTTTT.

This chain joins TRBV13 and TRBJ1-3, with a possible D match to TRBD1 (5 bases). This CDR3 has 15 amino acids. CDR1 is PRHDT and CDR2 is FYEKMQ in the germline V gene (reference sequence). The V and J ends lost 3 bases and 6 bases respectively, with 15 bases between them. CDR3 in amino acids: CASSFQGMEENTIYF. CDR3 coding DNA: TGTGCCAGCAGCTTCCAGGGTATGGAGGAAAACACCATATATTTT.

This clone was counted only a few times. At the DNA level, this CDR3 is encoded by other sequences in the same sample as well. The genes are TRBV27 and TRBJ1-1, with no clear D. This CDR3 has 13 amino acids. Germline V gene data show CDR1 as MNHEY and CDR2 as SMNVEV (reference sequence). The ends were cut back, 3 bases at V and 1 base at J, with 6 bases in the middle. CDR3 region: CASSLTPNTEAFF. The CDR3 bases are TGTGCCAGCAGTTTGACCCCGAACACTGAAGCTTTCTTT.

This chain joins TRBV27 and TRBJ2-7; D call uncertain. The CDR3 sequence is 12 residues long. Germline V gene sequence: CDR1 MNHEY, CDR2 SMNVEV (reference sequence). The V end was cut by 5 bases, the J end by 6 bases, with 11 bases between. The CDR3 sequence is CASSIGSTEQYF. In DNA form, the CDR3 reads TGTGCCAGCAGTATAGGGTCCACCGAGCAGTACTTC.

CDR3 nucleotide sequence: TGCGCCAGCAGCTTTCCAAGGGACGAAGCGACCTACGAGCAGTACTTC. It translates to CASSFPRDEATYEQYF. The V call is TRBV5-1, the J call TRBJ2-7; D tentatively reads TRBD1 or TRBD2 (5 bases each). This CDR3 comprises 16 residues. The germline V gene has CDR1 SGHRS and CDR2 YFSETQ. The V and J ends lost 2 bases and 2 bases respectively, with 17 bases between them. The variable domain in full, with the rest retrieved from reference TRBV5-1 and TRBJ2-7, is KAGVTQTPRYLIKTRGQQVTLSCSPISGHRSVSWYQQTPGQGLQFLFEYFSETQRNKGNFPGRFSGRQFSNSRSEMNVSTLELGDSALYLCASSFPRDEATYEQYFGPGTRLTVT.

The chain uses TRBV5-4 and TRBJ1-2; no clear D. The germline V gene encodes CDR1 SGHNT and CDR2 YYREEE (reference sequence). The CDR3 runs 17 residues. The V gene lost 0 bases and the J gene lost 4 bases, with 19 bases spanning the gap. The CDR3 nucleotides read TGTGCCAGCAGCTTGGCAGCCAGCGGAAATCCCCTCTATGGCTACACCTTC. This encodes CASSLAASGNPLYGYTF. The complete variable domain, with remaining parts taken from reference TRBV5-4 and TRBJ1-2, reads ETGVTQSPTHLIKTRGQQVTLRCSSQSGHNTVSWYQQALGQGPQFIFQYYREEENGRGNFPPRFSGLQFPNYSSELNVNALELDDSALYLCASSLAASGNPLYGYTFGSGTRLTVV.

The chain links TRBV29-1 to TRBJ1-2; D is ambiguous. Per germline, CDR1 SQVTM and CDR2 ANQGSEA. The V and J ends lost 7 bases and 1 base respectively, with 19 bases between them. The CDR3 runs to 15 residues. The CDR3 is CSAVLGSYLNYGYTF. Written as DNA, the CDR3 is TGCAGCGCCGTGCTGGGTAGTTACCTTAACTATGGCTACACCTTC.

V and J are TRBV21-1 and TRBJ2-3; TRBD1 is the table's D call and was not checked against the DNA. TRBV21-1 is listed as a pseudogene. The CDR3 sequence is 15 residues long. DNA of the CDR3: TGTGCCAGCAGCGCCCCCGGGACAGGGTTCGGTACGCAGTATTTT. This codes for CASSAPGTGFGTQYF.

This clone was counted only a few times. The identical CDR3 is also encoded by other nucleotide sequences in the sample. CDR3 protein: CASSQDRANYGYTF. In nucleotides, the CDR3 is TGTGCCAGCAGCCAAGACAGAGCTAACTATGGCTACACCTTC. This chain links TRBV14 with TRBJ1-2; D gene unclear. CDR3 size: 14 residues. Germline values: CDR1 SGHDN, CDR2 FVKESK. V lost 0 bases and J 0 bases, leaving 5 bases between the germline ends.

The rearrangement joins TRBV10-3 to TRBJ2-7; 10 bases are shared with TRBD1. The germline V gene encodes CDR1 ENHRY and CDR2 SYGVKD. This CDR3 has 17 residues. The ends lost 5 bases at V and 6 bases at J; junction bases unmatched: 16. CDR3 nucleotides: TGTGCCATCAGTAATCCGCGCCCAGGACAGGGGGTAGGCGAGCAGTACTTC. This gives the protein CAISNPRPGQGVGEQYF.

Note on this clone: Distinct nucleotide sequences in the sample also encode this CDR3. The V gene is TRBV27, the J gene TRBJ2-3; D call uncertain. The V end lost 3 bases, the J end lost 2 bases, and 6 bases lay between the germline ends. The CDR3 loop spans 13 amino acids. The germline gives CDR1 MNHEY, CDR2 SMNVEV (reference sequence). CDR3 residues: CASSLGLTDTQYF. The CDR3 DNA reads as TGTGCCAGCAGTTTGGGCCTCACAGATACGCAGTATTTT.

This clone was counted between two and nine times. The genes are TRBV9 and TRBJ1-1, with D unresolved. The V end was cut by 3 bases, the J end by 11 bases, with 20 bases between. The CDR3 runs to 14 residues. CDR1 and CDR2 (germline): SGDLS, YYNGEE. CDR3: CASSAHGEGRQAFF. DNA of the CDR3: TGTGCCAGCAGCGCCCATGGGGAGGGCCGGCAGGCTTTCTTT.

The rearrangement joins TRBV6-1 to TRBJ2-7, with D hard to call. The CDR3 loop spans 14 amino acids. With 1 base removed from V and 3 bases from J, the gap between germline ends came to 10 bases. Germline loops: CDR1 MNHNS, CDR2 SASEGT. The CDR3 DNA reads TGTGCCAGCAGTGAAGAACGTCTAGTCTACGAGCAGTACTTC. Encoded protein: CASSEERLVYEQYF.

This chain uses TRBV9 with TRBJ2-7, with 8 positions matching TRBD2. This CDR3 is 15 amino acids long. V lost 0 bases to trimming and J lost 6 bases; unmatched junction nucleotides: 8. Germline CDR1 is SGDLS and CDR2 is YYNGEE. CDR3 in DNA: TGTGCCAGCAGCGTAGCGGGAGGGATGAATGGCGAGCAGTACTTC. Its translation is CASSVAGGMNGEQYF.

This chain links TRBV10-3 with TRBJ1-5; weak D call: TRBD1 (6 bases). CDR1 is ENHRY and CDR2 is SYGVKD in the germline V gene. The length of the CDR3 is 15 residues. V was cut by 4 bases and J by 0 bases, with 10 bases left in between. CDR3 sequence: CAISADSYSNQPQHF. The CDR3, as DNA: TGTGCCATCAGTGCGGACAGTTATAGCAATCAGCCCCAGCATTTT.

The chain links TRBV28 to TRBJ2-1; tentatively, D is TRBD2 (5 bases). CDR3 size: 14 residues. Germline lookup yields CDR1 MDHEN and CDR2 SYDVKM. V lost 8 bases, J lost 8 bases, and 19 bases lay in between. The CDR3 here is CASRVEVVSDEQFF. CDR3 bases: TGTGCCAGCCGGGTGGAGGTTGTTAGCGATGAGCAGTTCTTC.